The 27 T cell receptor beta chains in this list originate from one sample, sequenced in a study of T cells after yellow fever vaccination. TCRdb recomputed calls from the 5' RACE reads with MiXCR, one row per CDR3 protein. The sample holds some 500,000 distinct CDR3 sequences, approximately 15% seen once. Source: PBMCs, taken on the day of the yellow fever booster vaccination. These receptors originate from a man in his thirties or forties who received the YFV17D yellow fever vaccine.

This clonotype has just a few counts. This chain links TRBV6-2 or TRBV6-3 with TRBJ1-1; possibly TRBD1 for D (5 bases). The CDR3 sequence is 14 residues long. V dropped 0 bases and J dropped 4 bases, with 9 bases sitting between them. Germline CDR1 reads MNHEY; CDR2 reads SVGEGT. The CDR3: CASSYSGERTEAFF. As DNA, the CDR3 is TGTGCCAGCAGTTACTCGGGGGAGCGCACTGAAGCTTTCTTT.

This clonotype was found a few times. The rearrangement links TRBV11-1 to TRBJ2-2; TRBD2 matches 8 bases. The CDR3 spans 18 residues. Losses at the gene ends were 5 bases for V and 8 bases for J; bases not matched to a gene: 19. CDR1 is SGHAT and CDR2 is FQDESV in the germline V gene (reference sequence). CDR3 in amino acids: CASSPGVAGSRLGGELFF. CDR3 DNA sequence: TGTGCCAGCAGCCCTGGGGTAGCGGGAAGCCGCCTTGGAGGGGAGCTGTTTTTT.

This chain joins TRBV7-9 and TRBJ1-6; D not certain. The CDR3 spans 11 residues. Per germline, CDR1 SEHNR and CDR2 FQNEAQ (reference sequence). V gave up 4 bases and J gave up 8 bases, with 3 bases separating them. The CDR3 DNA sequence: TGTGCCAGCAGCTCTTATTCACCCCTCCACTTT. It yields the protein CASSSYSPLHF.

The gene calls are TRBV11-2 and TRBJ2-2; tentative D call: TRBD2 (6 bases). The CDR3 is 19 amino acids. With 5 bases removed from V and 0 bases from J, the gap between germline ends came to 22 bases. CDR1 and CDR2 (germline): SGHAT, FQNNGV. CDR3 sequence (DNA): TGTGCCAGCAGCCCTTGGGGTAGCGGAATCGGGGCGAACACCGGGGAGCTGTTTTTT. It codes for CASSPWGSGIGANTGELFF.

Only a few counts were recorded for this clonotype. The J gene is TRBJ1-5, the V gene TRBV15; a possible D gene is TRBD1 (5 bases). This CDR3 is built from 18 residues. V was clipped by 3 bases and J by 5 bases, with 23 bases between them. Looked up from germline, CDR1 is LNHNV and CDR2 is YYDKDF (reference sequence). CDR3 loop: CATSRFVGRKNLDQPQHF. The CDR3 nucleotides read TGTGCCACCAGCAGGTTCGTGGGGCGCAAGAATTTGGATCAGCCCCAGCATTTT.

The chain carries TRBV30 and TRBJ2-5; no reliable D call. Trimming shortened V by 4 bases and J by 1 base, and 7 bases separated the two germline ends. Germline CDR1 GTSNPN, CDR2 SVGIG (reference sequence). The CDR3 is 12 residues long. CDR3 DNA: TGTGCCTGGACCGGATTCCAAGAGACCCAGTACTTC. It is translated as CAWTGFQETQYF.

The chain uses TRBV15 and TRBJ2-7; no reliable D call. Trimming left V 3 bases short and J 4 bases short, with 10 bases between. Per the germline V gene, CDR1 is LNHNV and CDR2 is YYDKDF (reference sequence). This CDR3 comprises 13 residues. CDR3 in DNA: TGTGCCACCAGCAGGGGATGGGAATACGAGCAGTACTTC. It is translated as CATSRGWEYEQYF.

The sample holds many counts of this clonotype. The chain couples TRBV19 to TRBJ2-1; 8 bases map to TRBD2. Germline V gives CDR1 LNHDA, CDR2 SQIVND (reference sequence). CDR3 size: 15 residues. V trimming: 3 bases; J trimming: 2 bases; junction bases outside the gene matches: 3. The CDR3 DNA is TGTGCCAGTAGTATCTGGCGGGAGGCCTACAATGAGCAGTTCTTC. It is translated as CASSIWREAYNEQFF.

This clonotype showed up many times. The V call is TRBV20-1, the J call TRBJ1-6; no firm D call. This CDR3 contains 15 residues. Germline CDR1 DFQATT, CDR2 SNEGSKA (reference sequence). With 3 bases removed from V and 0 bases from J, the gap between germline ends came to 9 bases. CDR3 protein: CSASPGSSYNSPLHF. The CDR3 bases are TGCAGTGCTAGTCCTGGGAGCTCCTATAATTCACCCCTCCACTTT.

This clonotype was seen many times. V is TRBV5-1 and J is TRBJ2-3, with 8 bases matching TRBD1. J lost 4 bases, V lost 3 bases, and 7 bases had no gene match. CDR3 length: 15 residues. Germline V gives CDR1 SGHRS, CDR2 YFSETQ. CDR3 in amino acids: CASSSDRARADTQYF. DNA of the CDR3: TGCGCCAGCAGCTCGGACAGGGCGAGGGCAGATACGCAGTATTTT.

In this sample, this clonotype turned up many times. The rearrangement links TRBV5-1 to TRBJ2-5; D gene unclear. The CDR3 has 11 residues. Trimming shortened V by 2 bases and J by 5 bases, and 4 bases separated the two germline ends. The germline V gene has CDR1 SGHRS and CDR2 YFSETQ. The CDR3 loop reads CASSFMETQYF. The CDR3 DNA sequence: TGCGCCAGCAGCTTCATGGAGACCCAGTACTTC.

The J gene is TRBJ2-1, the V gene TRBV7-9; 8 nucleotides agree with TRBD2. J was trimmed by 4 bases and V by 5 bases; bases with no gene match: 7. CDR3 length: 15 residues. The germline CDR1 and CDR2 sequences are SEHNR and FQNEAQ (reference sequence). The CDR3 bases are TGTGCCAGCAGCCCCTTGCGCGGGAGGTACAATGAGCAGTTCTTC. Amino acid sequence: CASSPLRGRYNEQFF.

This chain joins TRBV5-1 and TRBJ1-5; tentatively, D is TRBD1 (5 bases). The V end was cut by 6 bases, the J end by 3 bases, with 16 bases between. Germline-derived CDR1 and CDR2 are SGHRS and YFSETQ. CDR3 length: 15 amino acids. The CDR3 nucleotides are TGCGCCAGCACCGAAGGGACCGCTCACAATCAGCCCCAGCATTTT. Its translation: CASTEGTAHNQPQHF.

This clonotype showed up just a few times. This sequence joins TRBV9 and TRBJ2-2; 10 bases align to TRBD1. The CDR3 consists of 16 residues. The germline V gene has CDR1 SGDLS and CDR2 YYNGEE. J lost 6 bases, V lost 6 bases, and 11 bases had no gene match. This CDR3 reads CASKTGQGELSGELFF. The CDR3 coding sequence is TGTGCCAGCAAGACCGGACAGGGGGAACTGTCCGGGGAGCTGTTTTTT.

The rearrangement links TRBV20-1 to TRBJ2-3; either TRBD1 or TRBD2 may supply D (5 bases each). CDR1 DFQATT and CDR2 SNEGSKA come from the germline V gene (reference sequence). This CDR3 comprises 14 residues. Between the trimmed V and J ends, which lost 5 bases and 2 bases, there was a span of 14 bases. The CDR3 DNA reads TGCAGTGCTCCGCTTAGGGGAGCCACAGATACGCAGTATTTT. Translating gives CSAPLRGATDTQYF.

This rearrangement joins TRBV5-1 to TRBJ2-7; D gene uncertain. The CDR3 totals 15 residues. Trimming removed 1 base from V and 3 bases from J, with 14 bases in between. CDR1 and CDR2 from the germline V gene are SGHRS and YFSETQ. The CDR3 DNA follows: TGCGCCAGCAGCTTGCTGGCGGACCCGGACTACGAGCAGTACTTC. The encoded protein is CASSLLADPDYEQYF. The complete variable domain, with remaining parts taken from reference TRBV5-1 and TRBJ2-7, reads KAGVTQTPRYLIKTRGQQVTLSCSPISGHRSVSWYQQTPGQGLQFLFEYFSETQRNKGNFPGRFSGRQFSNSRSEMNVSTLELGDSALYLCASSLLADPDYEQYFGPGTRLTVT.

The rearrangement links TRBV6-5 to TRBJ2-7; a weak D match, TRBD1 (6 bases). The CDR3 runs to 16 residues. V lost 1 base, J lost 2 bases, and 15 bases lay in between. CDR1 is MNHEY, CDR2 SVGAGI, per germline. The CDR3 nucleotides are TGTGCCAGCAGTTACTTGTCCGGGACATTACCCTACGAGCAGTACTTC. It encodes CASSYLSGTLPYEQYF.

This clonotype has just a few counts. The chain carries TRBV14 and TRBJ1-1; the D gene is possibly TRBD1 (5 bases). The CDR3 contains 14 residues. CDR1 and CDR2 from the germline V gene are SGHDN and FVKESK. Trimming removed 8 bases from V and 1 base from J, with 14 bases in between. The CDR3 coding sequence is TGTGCCAGCCGCAAGGACATCCCGAACACTGAAGCTTTCTTT. It is translated as CASRKDIPNTEAFF. Looking up the rest from reference TRBV14 and TRBJ1-1 gives the full variable domain: EAGVTQFPSHSVIEKGQTVTLRCDPISGHDNLYWYRRVMGKEIKFLLHFVKESKQDESGMPNNRFLAERTGGTYSTLKVQPAELEDSGVYFCASRKDIPNTEAFFGQGTRLTVV.

CDR3 DNA: TGTGCCAGCAGTTTAAAAGGCCAGGGCTGGTACGAGCAGTACTTC. Its protein product is CASSLKGQGWYEQYF. The V call is TRBV28, the J call TRBJ2-7; D might be TRBD1 (5 bases). The CDR3 spans 15 residues. From germline, CDR1 is MDHEN and CDR2 SYDVKM. V lost 2 bases and J lost 4, with 15 bases in between.

This clonotype turned up a few times. The chain links TRBV7-9 to TRBJ1-6; D gene uncertain. V gave up 1 base and J gave up 0 bases, with 10 bases separating them. The CDR3 has 17 residues. Looked up from germline, CDR1 is SEHNR and CDR2 is FQNEAQ (reference sequence). CDR3 residues: CASSLVGRSSYNSPLHF. CDR3 DNA: TGTGCCAGCAGCTTAGTAGGGCGTAGCTCCTATAATTCACCCCTCCACTTT.

This clonotype was observed a handful of times. The chain employs TRBV4-2 and TRBJ2-6, with a weak D call TRBD1 (6 bases). This CDR3 spans 15 amino acids. Per the germline V gene, CDR1 is LGHNA and CDR2 is YNFKEQ. Trimming cost V 6 bases and J 4 bases, with 13 bases left between them. The CDR3 DNA is TGTGCCAGCAGTCTTACAGGGCACGGGGCCAACGTCCTGACTTTC. Translated, it gives CASSLTGHGANVLTF.

This clonotype has more than one count but fewer than ten. The rearrangement joins TRBV27 to TRBJ2-6; D call uncertain. CDR1 and CDR2 from the germline V gene are MNHEY and SMNVEV (reference sequence). V lost 9 bases and J lost 0, with 9 bases in between. The CDR3 is 14 amino acids. CDR3 residues: CASRVGSGANVLTF. CDR3 sequence (DNA): TGTGCCAGTAGGGTGGGCTCTGGGGCCAACGTCCTGACTTTC.

The V call is TRBV20-1, the J call TRBJ1-2; D gene unclear. Germline loops: CDR1 DFQATT, CDR2 SNEGSKA (reference sequence). This CDR3 region has 13 residues. Between the trimmed V and J ends, which lost 3 bases and 2 bases, there was a span of 10 bases. The CDR3 nucleotides are TGCAGTGCTAGGACGGGAGTCAACTATGGCTACACCTTC. Protein: CSARTGVNYGYTF.

CDR3 DNA: TGTGCCATCAGTGAAGGGCAGCTCACCGGGGAGCTGTTTTTT. It codes for CAISEGQLTGELFF. The chain uses TRBV10-3 and TRBJ2-2; D is ambiguous. There are 14 residues in the CDR3. V lost 3 bases, J lost 4 bases, and 9 bases lay in between. Germline CDR1 reads ENHRY; CDR2 reads SYGVKD.

This clonotype was recorded a few times. CDR3 nucleotides: TGTGCCAGCAGCACCCTGGCGGGAGCCTCCTACGAGCAGTACTTC. It yields the protein CASSTLAGASYEQYF. The V and J genes are TRBV3-1 and TRBJ2-7, with TRBD2 matching over 7 bases. Germline lookup yields CDR1 LGHDT and CDR2 YNNKEL (reference sequence). The CDR3 has 15 residues. V lost 5 bases to trimming and J lost 0 bases; unmatched junction nucleotides: 7.

The chain is built from TRBV7-6 and TRBJ2-3; D not resolved. Germline V CDR1 and CDR2: SGHVS, FNYEAQ. V was cut by 1 base and J by 1 base, with 9 bases left in between. CDR3 length: 15 residues. The CDR3 region has the DNA TGTGCCAGCAGCTTAGGGCTAGGGCGCACAGATACGCAGTATTTT. Translation: CASSLGLGRTDTQYF.

This clonotype was counted a few times. The chain recombines TRBV4-3 with TRBJ2-2; no reliable D call. Per germline, CDR1 LGHNA and CDR2 YSLEER. V was shortened by 3 bases and J by 5 bases, with 13 bases between the two germline ends. The CDR3 sequence is 15 residues long. The CDR3 protein is CASSQRYPRTGELFF. Written as DNA, the CDR3 is TGCGCCAGCAGCCAGCGGTACCCGAGGACCGGGGAGCTGTTTTTT.